This T cell receptor beta chain originates from a study of shared clonotypes between healthy human individuals. Study in general: Donors had three CD4 naive, three CD4 memory, two CD8 naive and one CD8 memory plate apiece. Study findings and constraints: Clonotype sharing among donors, it was expected, would be affected by sequencing depth. Incomplete sequencing of sorted subsets was indicated by rarefaction despite large depth.

Germline CDR1 reads MRHNA; CDR2 reads SNTAGT. This CDR3 is 16 amino acids long. Trimming took 6 bases from V and 3 from J; bases not matched to a gene: 11. Deep-level running was used for the assay. Clones were sequenced by immunoSEQ multiplex PCR, and TCRdb holds only the in-frame ones, with some missing. The table has 950,000 to 1,100,000 clones, about 80% seen once. This clone is a singleton in its sample. Its antigen is unidentified. J is TRBJ2-7 and V is TRBV6-4, with 10 bases lining up with TRBD1. The clonotype comes from a man aged 18 to 30 in good health. The sample taken for sequencing was memory CD4+ T cells sorted from blood. Subset: CD45RA-negative fraction. The CDR3 loop is CASSPPRTGGIYEQYF. The CDR3 DNA follows: TGTGCCAGCAGCCCTCCCCGGACAGGGGGGATCTACGAGCAGTACTTC.